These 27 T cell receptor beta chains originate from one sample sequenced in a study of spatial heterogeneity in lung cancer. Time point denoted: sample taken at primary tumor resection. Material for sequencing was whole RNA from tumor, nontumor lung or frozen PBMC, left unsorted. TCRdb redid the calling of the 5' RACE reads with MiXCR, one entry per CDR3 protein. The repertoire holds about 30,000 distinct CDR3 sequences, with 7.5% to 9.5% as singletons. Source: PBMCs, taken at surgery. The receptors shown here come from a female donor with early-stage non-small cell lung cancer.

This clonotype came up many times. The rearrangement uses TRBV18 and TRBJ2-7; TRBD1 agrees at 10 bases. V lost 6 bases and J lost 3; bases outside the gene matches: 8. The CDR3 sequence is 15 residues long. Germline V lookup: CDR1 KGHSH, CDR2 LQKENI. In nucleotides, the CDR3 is TGTGCCAGCTCTCGCGGGACAGGGGAGAACTACGAGCAGTACTTC. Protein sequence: CASSRGTGENYEQYF. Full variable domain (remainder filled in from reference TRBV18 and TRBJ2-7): NAGVMQNPRHLVRRRGQEARLRCSPMKGHSHVYWYRQLPEEGLKFMVYLQKENIIDESGMPKERFSAEFPKEGPSILRIQQVVRGDSAAYFCASSRGTGENYEQYFGPGTRLTVT.

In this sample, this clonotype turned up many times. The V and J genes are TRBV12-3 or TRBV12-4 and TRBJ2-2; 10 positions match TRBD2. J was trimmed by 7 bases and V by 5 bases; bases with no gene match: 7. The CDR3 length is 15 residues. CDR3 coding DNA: TGTGCCAGCAGTCCAGCGGGAGGGCCGAACGGGGAGCTGTTTTTT. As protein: CASSPAGGPNGELFF.

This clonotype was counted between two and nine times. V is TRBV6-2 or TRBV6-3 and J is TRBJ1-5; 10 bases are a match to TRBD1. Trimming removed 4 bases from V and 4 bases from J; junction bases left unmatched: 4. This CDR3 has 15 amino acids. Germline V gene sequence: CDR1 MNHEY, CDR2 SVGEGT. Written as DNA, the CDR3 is TGTGCCAGCAGTTCGGGACAGGGGAGGAATCAGCCCCAGCATTTT. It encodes CASSSGQGRNQPQHF.

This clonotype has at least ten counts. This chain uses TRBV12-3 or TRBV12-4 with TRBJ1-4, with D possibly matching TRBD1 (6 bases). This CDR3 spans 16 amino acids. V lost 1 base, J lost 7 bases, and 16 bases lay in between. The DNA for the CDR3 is TGTGCCAGCAGTTTAGTCCCGGGACAAGGCGGTGAAAAACTGTTTTTT. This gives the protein CASSLVPGQGGEKLFF.

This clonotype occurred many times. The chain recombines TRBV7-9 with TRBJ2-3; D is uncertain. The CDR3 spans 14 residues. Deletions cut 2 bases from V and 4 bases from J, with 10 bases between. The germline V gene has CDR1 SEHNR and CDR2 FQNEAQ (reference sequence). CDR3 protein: CASSLSGSPDTQYF. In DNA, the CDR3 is TGTGCCAGCAGCTTATCTGGCAGCCCAGATACGCAGTATTTT. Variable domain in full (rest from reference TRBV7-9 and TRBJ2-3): DTGVSQNPRHKITKRGQNVTFRCDPISEHNRLYWYRQTLGQGPEFLTYFQNEAQLEKSRLLSDRFSAERPKGSFSTLEIQRTEQGDSAMYLCASSLSGSPDTQYFGPGTRLTVL.

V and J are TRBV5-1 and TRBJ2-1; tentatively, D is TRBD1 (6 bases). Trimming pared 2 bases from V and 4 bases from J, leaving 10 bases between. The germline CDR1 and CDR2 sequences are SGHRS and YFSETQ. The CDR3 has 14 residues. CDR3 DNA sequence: TGCGCCAGCAGCTTCCGGACAGATTACAATGAGCAGTTCTTC. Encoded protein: CASSFRTDYNEQFF.

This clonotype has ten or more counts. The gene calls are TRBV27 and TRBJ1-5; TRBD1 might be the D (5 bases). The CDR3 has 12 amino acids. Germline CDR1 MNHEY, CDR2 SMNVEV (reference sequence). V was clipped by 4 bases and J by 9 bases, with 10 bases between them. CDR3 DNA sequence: TGTGCCAGCAGTTCGACAGCGGGGCCCCAGCATTTT. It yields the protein CASSSTAGPQHF.

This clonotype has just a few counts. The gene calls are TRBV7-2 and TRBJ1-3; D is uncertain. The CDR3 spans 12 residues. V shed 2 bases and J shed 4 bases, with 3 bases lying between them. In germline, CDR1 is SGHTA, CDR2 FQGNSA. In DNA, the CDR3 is TGTGCCAGCAGCTTACAGGGAAACACCATATATTTT. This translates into CASSLQGNTIYF.

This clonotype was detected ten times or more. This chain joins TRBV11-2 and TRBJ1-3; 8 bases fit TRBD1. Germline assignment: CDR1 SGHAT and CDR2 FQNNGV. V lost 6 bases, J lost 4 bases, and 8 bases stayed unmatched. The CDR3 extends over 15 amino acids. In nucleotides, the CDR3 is TGTGCCAGCAGTTCGGACAGGGCGTTCGGAAACACCATATATTTT. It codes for CASSSDRAFGNTIYF.

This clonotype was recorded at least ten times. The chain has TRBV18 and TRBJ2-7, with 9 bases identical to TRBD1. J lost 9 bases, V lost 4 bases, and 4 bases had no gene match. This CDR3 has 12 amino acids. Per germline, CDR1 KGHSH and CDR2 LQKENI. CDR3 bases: TGTGCCAGCTCACTGGGACAGGGAGGGCAGTACGTC. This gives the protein CASSLGQGGQYV.

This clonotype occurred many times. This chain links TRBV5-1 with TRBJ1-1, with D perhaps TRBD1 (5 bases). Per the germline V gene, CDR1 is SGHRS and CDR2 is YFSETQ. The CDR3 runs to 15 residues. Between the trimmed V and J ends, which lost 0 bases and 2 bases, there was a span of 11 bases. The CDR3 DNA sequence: TGCGCCAGCAGCTTGGTAGGGGCGGTCAACACTGAAGCTTTCTTT. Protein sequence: CASSLVGAVNTEAFF.

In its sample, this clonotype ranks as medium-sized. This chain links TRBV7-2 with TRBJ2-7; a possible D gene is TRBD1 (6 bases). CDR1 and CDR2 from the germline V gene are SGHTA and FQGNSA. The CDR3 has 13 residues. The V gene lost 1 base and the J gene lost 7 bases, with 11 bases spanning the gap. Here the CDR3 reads CASSLGPTGEQYV. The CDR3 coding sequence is TGTGCCAGCAGCTTAGGGCCCACAGGGGAGCAGTACGTC.

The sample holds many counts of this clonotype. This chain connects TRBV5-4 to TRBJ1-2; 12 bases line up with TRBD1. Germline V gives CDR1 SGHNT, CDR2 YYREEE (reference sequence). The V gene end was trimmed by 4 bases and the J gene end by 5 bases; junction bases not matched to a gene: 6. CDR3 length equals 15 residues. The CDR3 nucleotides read TGTGCCAGCAGCCTGGGACAGGGGGCACGGTATGGCTACACCTTC. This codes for CASSLGQGARYGYTF.

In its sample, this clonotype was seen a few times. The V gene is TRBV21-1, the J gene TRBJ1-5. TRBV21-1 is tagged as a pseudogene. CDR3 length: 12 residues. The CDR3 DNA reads TGTGCCAGCAGCAAAGGCCATCAGCCCCAGCATTTT. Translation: CASSKGHQPQHF.

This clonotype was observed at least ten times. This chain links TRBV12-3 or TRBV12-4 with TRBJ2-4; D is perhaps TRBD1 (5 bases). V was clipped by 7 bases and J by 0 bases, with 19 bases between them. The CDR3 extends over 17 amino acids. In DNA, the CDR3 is TGTGCCAGCACCTCTGAATGGGGCGGACGAGCCAAAAACATTCAGTACTTC. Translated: CASTSEWGGRAKNIQYF.

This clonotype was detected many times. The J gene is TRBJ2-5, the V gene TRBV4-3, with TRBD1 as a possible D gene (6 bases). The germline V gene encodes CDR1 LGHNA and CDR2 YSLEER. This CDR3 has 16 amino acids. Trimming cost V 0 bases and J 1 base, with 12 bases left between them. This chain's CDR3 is CASSQEVQGPQETQYF. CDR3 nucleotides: TGCGCCAGCAGCCAAGAAGTTCAGGGGCCCCAAGAGACCCAGTACTTC.

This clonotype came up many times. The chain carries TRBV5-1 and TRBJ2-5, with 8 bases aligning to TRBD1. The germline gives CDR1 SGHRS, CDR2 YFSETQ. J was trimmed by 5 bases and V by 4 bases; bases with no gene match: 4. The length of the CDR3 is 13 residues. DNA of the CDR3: TGCGCCAGCAGCAGGGACAGGCAGGAGACCCAGTACTTC. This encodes CASSRDRQETQYF.

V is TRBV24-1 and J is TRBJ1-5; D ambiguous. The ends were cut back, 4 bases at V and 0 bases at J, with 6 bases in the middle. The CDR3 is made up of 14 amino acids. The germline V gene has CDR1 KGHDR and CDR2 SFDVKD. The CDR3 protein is CATSDLDSNQPQHF. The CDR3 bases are TGTGCCACCAGTGACTTGGATAGCAATCAGCCCCAGCATTTT.

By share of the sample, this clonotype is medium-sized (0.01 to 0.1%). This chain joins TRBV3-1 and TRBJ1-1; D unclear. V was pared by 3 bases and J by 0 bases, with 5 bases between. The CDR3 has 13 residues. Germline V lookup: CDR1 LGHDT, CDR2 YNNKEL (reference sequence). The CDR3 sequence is CASSQQMNTEAFF. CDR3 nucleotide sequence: TGTGCCAGCAGCCAGCAAATGAACACTGAAGCTTTCTTT.

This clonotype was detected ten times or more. CDR3 nucleotides: TGCGCCAGCAGCAAAGGGACAGGGCCTAGCTCTGGGGCCAACGTCCTGACTTTC. Protein sequence: CASSKGTGPSSGANVLTF. This chain connects TRBV4-3 to TRBJ2-6; TRBD1 agrees at 9 bases. This CDR3 region has 18 residues. CDR1 LGHNA and CDR2 YSLEER come from the germline V gene. Losses at the gene ends were 5 bases for V and 0 bases for J; bases not matched to a gene: 8.

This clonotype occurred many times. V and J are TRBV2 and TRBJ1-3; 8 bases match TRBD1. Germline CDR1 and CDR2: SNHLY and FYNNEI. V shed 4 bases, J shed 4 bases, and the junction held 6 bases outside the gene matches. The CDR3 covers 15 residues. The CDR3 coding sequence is TGTGCCAGCAGTGCCCAGGGGGCGACGGGAAACACCATATATTTT. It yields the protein CASSAQGATGNTIYF.

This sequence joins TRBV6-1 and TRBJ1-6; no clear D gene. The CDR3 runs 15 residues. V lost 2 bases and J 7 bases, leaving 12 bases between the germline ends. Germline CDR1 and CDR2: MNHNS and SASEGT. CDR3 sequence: CASSETENPNSPLHF. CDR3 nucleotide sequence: TGTGCCAGCAGTGAAACGGAGAACCCGAATTCACCCCTCCACTTT.

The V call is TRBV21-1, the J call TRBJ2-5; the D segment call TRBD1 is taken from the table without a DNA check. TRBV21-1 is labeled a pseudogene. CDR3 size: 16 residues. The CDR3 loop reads CASRCKPGSGKETQYF. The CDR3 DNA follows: TGTGCCAGCAGATGCAAACCCGGGAGTGGGAAAGAGACCCAGTACTTC.

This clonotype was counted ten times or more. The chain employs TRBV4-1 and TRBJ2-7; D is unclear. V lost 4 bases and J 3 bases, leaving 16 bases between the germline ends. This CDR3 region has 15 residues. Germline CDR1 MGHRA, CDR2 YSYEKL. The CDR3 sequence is CASSPGPRRNYEQYF. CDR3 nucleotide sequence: TGCGCCAGCAGCCCGGGCCCCAGAAGAAACTACGAGCAGTACTTC.

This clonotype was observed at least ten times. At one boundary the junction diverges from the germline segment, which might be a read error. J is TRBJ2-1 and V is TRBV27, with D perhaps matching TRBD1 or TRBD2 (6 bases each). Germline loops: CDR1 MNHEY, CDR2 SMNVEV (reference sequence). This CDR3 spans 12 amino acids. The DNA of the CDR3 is TGTGCCAGCAGTTCCCCGCCAGGACGGGGGCTCTTC. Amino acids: CASSSPPGRGLF.

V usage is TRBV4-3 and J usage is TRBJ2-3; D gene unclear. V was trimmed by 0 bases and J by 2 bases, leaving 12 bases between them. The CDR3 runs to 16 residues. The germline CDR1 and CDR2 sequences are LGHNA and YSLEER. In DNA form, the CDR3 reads TGCGCCAGCAGCCAAGACTTAGGGCTATACACAGATACGCAGTATTTT. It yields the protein CASSQDLGLYTDTQYF.

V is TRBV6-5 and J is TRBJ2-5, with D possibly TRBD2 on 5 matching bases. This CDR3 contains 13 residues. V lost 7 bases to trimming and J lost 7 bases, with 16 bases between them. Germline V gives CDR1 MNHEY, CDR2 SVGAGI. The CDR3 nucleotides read TGTGCCAGCAACCCGACGGGAAGCCGGACCCAGTACTTC. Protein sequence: CASNPTGSRTQYF.